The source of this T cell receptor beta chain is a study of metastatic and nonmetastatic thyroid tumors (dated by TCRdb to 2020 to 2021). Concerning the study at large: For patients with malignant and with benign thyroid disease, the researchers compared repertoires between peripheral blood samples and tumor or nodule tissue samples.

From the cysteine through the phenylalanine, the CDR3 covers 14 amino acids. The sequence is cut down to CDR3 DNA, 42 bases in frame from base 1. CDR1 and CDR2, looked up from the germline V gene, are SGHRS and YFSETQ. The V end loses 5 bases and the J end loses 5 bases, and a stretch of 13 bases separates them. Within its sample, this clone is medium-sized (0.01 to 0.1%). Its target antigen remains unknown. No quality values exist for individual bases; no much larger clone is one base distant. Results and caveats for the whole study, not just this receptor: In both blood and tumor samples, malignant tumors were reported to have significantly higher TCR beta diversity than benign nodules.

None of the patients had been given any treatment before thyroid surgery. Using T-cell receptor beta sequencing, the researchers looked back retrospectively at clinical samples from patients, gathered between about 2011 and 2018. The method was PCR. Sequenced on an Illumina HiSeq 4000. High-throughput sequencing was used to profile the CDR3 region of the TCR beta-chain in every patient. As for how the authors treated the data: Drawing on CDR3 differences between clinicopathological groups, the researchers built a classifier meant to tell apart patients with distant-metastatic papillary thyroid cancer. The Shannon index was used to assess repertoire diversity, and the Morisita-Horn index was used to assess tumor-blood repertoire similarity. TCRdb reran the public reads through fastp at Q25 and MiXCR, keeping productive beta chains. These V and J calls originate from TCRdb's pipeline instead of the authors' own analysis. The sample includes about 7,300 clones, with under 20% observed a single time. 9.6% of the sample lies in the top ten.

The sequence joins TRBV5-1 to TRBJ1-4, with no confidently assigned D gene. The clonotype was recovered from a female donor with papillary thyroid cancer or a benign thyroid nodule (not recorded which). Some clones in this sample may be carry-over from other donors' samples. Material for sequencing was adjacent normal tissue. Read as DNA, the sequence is TGCGCCAGCAGAGTCGGGGAACGGAATGAAAAACTGTTTTTT. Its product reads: CASRVGERNEKLFF.